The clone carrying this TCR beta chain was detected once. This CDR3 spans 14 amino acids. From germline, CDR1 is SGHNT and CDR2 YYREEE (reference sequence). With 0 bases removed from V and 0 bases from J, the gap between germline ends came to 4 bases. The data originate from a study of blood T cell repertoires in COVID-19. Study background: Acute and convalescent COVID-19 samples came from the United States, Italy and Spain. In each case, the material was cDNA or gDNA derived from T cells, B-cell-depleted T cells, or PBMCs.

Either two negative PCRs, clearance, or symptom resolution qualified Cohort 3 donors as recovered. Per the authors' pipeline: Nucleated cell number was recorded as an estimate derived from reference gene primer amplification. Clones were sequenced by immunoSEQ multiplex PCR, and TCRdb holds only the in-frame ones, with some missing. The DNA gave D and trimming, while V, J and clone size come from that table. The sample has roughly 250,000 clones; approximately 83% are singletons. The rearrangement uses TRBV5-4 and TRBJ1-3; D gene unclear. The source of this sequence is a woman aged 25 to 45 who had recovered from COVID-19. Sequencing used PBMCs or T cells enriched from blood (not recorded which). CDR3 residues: CASSLDSSGNTIYF. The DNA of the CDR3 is TGTGCCAGCAGCTTGGACAGCTCTGGAAACACCATATATTTT.